These 20 T cell receptor beta chains were all obtained from the same sample, sequenced in a study of T cells after posttransplantation cyclophosphamide (TCRdb year 2016). The library was obtained by the immunoSEQ multiplex PCR assay. The source is immuneACCESS, and TCRdb retained only in-frame sequences with V and J called. Part of the clones is not carried over; for the studies checked, unresolved V genes explain less than half of this, and the remainder is unexplained. This sample is represented by nearly 25,000 clones, with no singletons among them. About 4.4% of the sample comes from the top ten. The sequenced material came from PBMCs. Every receptor here comes from a woman aged 45-65 years in good health, CMV-negative, and a related stem cell transplant donor.

This clone was detected many times. This chain links TRBV11-2 with TRBJ1-1; TRBD1 agrees at 9 bases. Germline CDR1 and CDR2: SGHAT and FQNNGV. The CDR3 length is 14 residues. V dropped 5 bases and J dropped 3; count of bases not matched to a gene: 4. The CDR3 DNA is TGTGCCAGCAGCGCAGACAGGGGGTACACTGAAGCTTTCTTT. As protein: CASSADRGYTEAFF.

Many counts were recorded for this clone. V usage is TRBV5-4 and J usage is TRBJ1-1; 8 bases line up with TRBD1. CDR3 length: 16 amino acids. J was trimmed by 1 base and V by 4 bases; bases with no gene match: 9. Germline V gene data show CDR1 as SGHNT and CDR2 as YYREEE (reference sequence). The DNA for the CDR3 is TGTGCCAGCAGCGCGAACGCCGGGACAGGGAACACTGAAGCTTTCTTT. Its translation: CASSANAGTGNTEAFF.

This clone was detected ten times or more. The chain has TRBV2 and TRBJ2-7; maybe TRBD1 (5 bases). The CDR3 totals 14 residues. Looked up from germline, CDR1 is SNHLY and CDR2 is FYNNEI. The V and J ends lost 4 bases and 6 bases respectively, with 16 bases between them. CDR3 in amino acids: CASSGRGRTGEQYF. The CDR3, as DNA: TGTGCCAGCAGTGGAAGGGGCAGGACGGGCGAGCAGTACTTC. Full variable domain (missing parts from reference TRBV2 and TRBJ2-7): EPEVTQTPSHQVTQMGQEVILRCVPISNHLYFYWYRQILGQKVEFLVSFYNNEISEKSEIFDDQFSVERPDGSNFTLKIRSTKLEDSAMYFCASSGRGRTGEQYFGPGTRLTVT.

This clone was counted many times. The gene calls are TRBV19 and TRBJ1-2, with D perhaps TRBD1 (6 bases). Germline-derived CDR1 and CDR2 are LNHDA and SQIVND (reference sequence). The CDR3 is 16 residues long. With 1 base removed from V and 4 bases from J, the gap between germline ends came to 16 bases. CDR3 sequence (DNA): TGTGCCAGTAGTATAGGGGCAGGGGCCCAGACCTATGGCTACACCTTC. Amino acids: CASSIGAGAQTYGYTF.

This clone has a count of ten or more. The V and J genes are TRBV19 and TRBJ2-5; the match to TRBD2 covers 12 bases. Unmatched junction bases numbered 9, after V lost 5 bases and J lost 5 bases. Looked up from germline, CDR1 is LNHDA and CDR2 is SQIVND (reference sequence). The CDR3 is 16 amino acids. CDR3 in DNA: TGTGCCAGTAGTTCCCCTAGCGGGGGGGCCTGGGAGACCCAGTACTTC. Protein product: CASSSPSGGAWETQYF.

This clone was seen at least ten times. The CDR3 spells CASSQSGSGETQYF. The CDR3 bases are TGCGCCAGCAGCCAATCCGGGAGCGGGGAGACCCAGTACTTC. V gene TRBV4-1 combines with J gene TRBJ2-5, with D possibly matching TRBD2 (6 bases). V was trimmed by 2 bases and J by 5 bases, leaving 12 bases between them. Germline loops: CDR1 MGHRA, CDR2 YSYEKL. The CDR3 has 14 amino acids.

In its sample, this clone was seen a few times. This rearrangement joins TRBV27 to TRBJ1-6; D is possibly TRBD1 (5 bases). V was pared by 2 bases and J by 14 bases, with 10 bases between. From germline, CDR1 is MNHEY and CDR2 SMNVEV (reference sequence). The CDR3 runs 12 residues. CDR3 DNA: TGTGCCAGCAGTTTACCGGGGGGAACCCTCCACTTT. It translates to CASSLPGGTLHF.

By sample fraction, this clone is medium-sized. The chain combines TRBV7-9 with TRBJ1-4; D is unresolved. The CDR3 spans 14 residues. Trimming pared 5 bases from V and 3 bases from J, leaving 10 bases between. Germline V gives CDR1 SEHNR, CDR2 FQNEAQ (reference sequence). The CDR3: CASSPTLPNEKLFF. The CDR3 nucleotides read TGTGCCAGCAGCCCGACACTTCCTAATGAAAAACTGTTTTTT.

In its sample, this clone was seen many times. This chain links TRBV5-5 with TRBJ1-1; possible D gene TRBD1, 6 bases. The V end was cut by 4 bases, the J end by 0 bases, with 13 bases between. Germline loops: CDR1 SGHKS, CDR2 YYEKEE (reference sequence). This CDR3 is 15 amino acids long. The DNA for the CDR3 is TGTGCCAGCAGCCCTGAGGACAGAATGAACACTGAAGCTTTCTTT. Translating it yields CASSPEDRMNTEAFF.

This clone was picked up many times. The chain is built from TRBV27 and TRBJ2-1; D possibly corresponds to TRBD2 (6 bases). The CDR3 is 20 residues long. Germline V CDR1 and CDR2: MNHEY, SMNVEV (reference sequence). Trimming left V 0 bases short and J 7 bases short, with 28 bases between. The CDR3 region has the DNA TGTGCCAGCAGTTTATCGGGTCTCGGGTTTGCGGGGATCCGAGGTAATGAGCAGTTCTTC. Residues: CASSLSGLGFAGIRGNEQFF.

This clone was recorded many times. The J gene is TRBJ2-7, the V gene TRBV19, with 11 bases matching TRBD2. CDR3 length: 14 amino acids. The V gene's germline CDR1 is LNHDA and CDR2 SQIVND (reference sequence). V lost 5 bases to trimming and J lost 11 bases; unmatched junction nucleotides: 11. The CDR3: CASSESSGRHSKYF. The CDR3 nucleotides read TGTGCCAGTAGTGAATCTAGCGGGAGGCACAGTAAGTACTTC.

Ten or more counts support this clone. This chain uses TRBV9 with TRBJ1-3; unclear D gene. From germline, CDR1 is SGDLS and CDR2 YYNGEE. The V gene lost 0 bases and the J gene lost 0 bases, with 10 bases spanning the gap. This CDR3 region has 16 residues. This CDR3 reads CASSVAEGYSGNTIYF. The CDR3 coding sequence is TGTGCCAGCAGCGTAGCTGAGGGTTACTCTGGAAACACCATATATTTT.

This clone was detected many times. J is TRBJ2-7 and V is TRBV18, with TRBD1 identical over 7 bases. Unmatched junction bases numbered 7, after V lost 3 bases and J lost 2 bases. The CDR3 extends over 15 amino acids. Germline CDR1 is KGHSH and CDR2 is LQKENI. The CDR3 DNA is TGTGCCAGCTCACCTGGGACAGCGCTCGCCTACGAGCAGTACTTC. It is translated as CASSPGTALAYEQYF. The full variable domain, rest sourced from reference TRBV18 and TRBJ2-7, is NAGVMQNPRHLVRRRGQEARLRCSPMKGHSHVYWYRQLPEEGLKFMVYLQKENIIDESGMPKERFSAEFPKEGPSILRIQQVVRGDSAAYFCASSPGTALAYEQYFGPGTRLTVT.

There are many counts of this clone. Other DNA sequences in the same sample also yield this CDR3. The rearrangement joins TRBV5-1 to TRBJ1-5; possibly TRBD1 for D (6 bases). The CDR3 contains 15 residues. Trimming cost V 0 bases and J 0 bases, with 7 bases left between them. CDR1 SGHRS and CDR2 YFSETQ come from the germline V gene. CDR3 in DNA: TGCGCCAGCAGCTTGGAAGGGGGTAGCAATCAGCCCCAGCATTTT. Residues: CASSLEGGSNQPQHF.

This clone was recorded at least ten times. This rearrangement joins TRBV5-8 to TRBJ1-2, with a weak D call TRBD1 (5 bases). V dropped 4 bases and J dropped 3 bases, with 13 bases sitting between them. Germline assignment: CDR1 SGHTS and CDR2 YDEGEE. The CDR3 length is 14 residues. The CDR3 here is CASSSPGGDYGYTF. DNA of the CDR3: TGTGCCAGCAGCAGCCCCGGGGGGGACTATGGCTACACCTTC.

This clone was observed at least ten times. This chain connects TRBV4-2 to TRBJ2-7; 13 bases map to TRBD2. V shed 0 bases, J shed 4 bases, and the junction held 12 bases outside the gene matches. The CDR3 has 19 residues. Germline values: CDR1 LGHNA, CDR2 YNFKEQ. In DNA, the CDR3 is TGTGCCAGCAGCCAAGATTGGGGGGGGACTAGCGGGAAGCGGTACGAGCAGTACTTC. This translates into CASSQDWGGTSGKRYEQYF.

This clone was recorded at least ten times. The rearrangement links TRBV5-1 to TRBJ2-4, with 8 positions matching TRBD2. Germline lookup yields CDR1 SGHRS and CDR2 YFSETQ. Trimming cost V 4 bases and J 6 bases; bases outside gene matches: 9. There are 15 residues in the CDR3. CDR3 DNA: TGCGCCAGCAGCACGGGAGGGTCCGCGAGAAACATTCAGTACTTC. Translating it yields CASSTGGSARNIQYF.

In this sample, this clone turned up many times. A read error may account for a junction end that differs from germline. J is TRBJ1-1 and V is TRBV18, with D possibly TRBD1 on 5 matching bases. CDR1 is KGHSH and CDR2 is LQKENI in the germline V gene. CDR3 size: 16 residues. The DNA for the CDR3 is TGTGCCAGCTCCCCACAAATCCGGGGGGGTACCACTGAAGCTTTCTTT. This sequence encodes CASSPQIRGGTTEAFF.

This clone showed up many times. V is TRBV9 and J is TRBJ2-3, with a tentative D call TRBD1 (5 bases). CDR3 length: 15 amino acids. The germline V gene encodes CDR1 SGDLS and CDR2 YYNGEE. Trimming pared 0 bases from V and 6 bases from J, leaving 14 bases between. DNA for the CDR3: TGTGCCAGCAGCGTAGGGCAGGGTCGATCCGATACGCAGTATTTT. Amino acid sequence: CASSVGQGRSDTQYF.

This clone was counted ten times or more. The J gene is TRBJ2-1, the V gene TRBV28, with D perhaps matching TRBD2 (5 bases). This CDR3 comprises 15 residues. The germline gives CDR1 MDHEN, CDR2 SYDVKM. V gave up 0 bases and J gave up 6 bases, with 12 bases separating them. CDR3 in amino acids: CASSLWGGRGNEQFF. CDR3 in DNA: TGTGCCAGCAGTTTATGGGGTGGGAGAGGCAATGAGCAGTTCTTC.